This TCR beta chain emerged from a study of blood T cell repertoires in COVID-19. The wider study: From the United States, Italy and Spain came samples of acute and convalescent COVID-19. T cells, B-cell-depleted T cells, or PBMCs provided the cDNA or gDNA that served as material.

Original data processing: Estimation of nucleated cell counts was performed using reference gene primer amplification. Some clones are missing from TCRdb's copy, which holds only in-frame ones; the method was immunoSEQ multiplex PCR. V and J calls and clone size are given by that table; D and trimming were obtained from the DNA. The table has roughly 150,000 clones, roughly nine tenths seen once; the top ten hold more than 2%. CDR3 length: 13 amino acids. With 2 bases removed from V and 4 bases from J, the gap between germline ends came to 8 bases. Germline V CDR1 and CDR2: MNHNY, SVGAGI (reference sequence).

This clonotype originated in a woman aged 65 to 85 with acute or convalescent COVID-19. Sequencing was done on a sample of peripheral blood. The chain has TRBV6-6 and TRBJ1-2; D uncertain. The CDR3 coding sequence is TGTGCCAGCAGTTACGGAGGTCCCTATGGCTACACCTTC. Its protein is CASSYGGPYGYTF.